The 22 T cell receptor beta chains below all came from one sample that was sequenced in a study of T cell repertoires in cytomegalovirus infection. TCRdb itself ran the reads through MiXCR, one entry per CDR3 protein. The table shows 650,000 to 900,000 distinct CDR3 sequences, with almost 30% occurring only once. For these TCRs, the target antigens are not known. The specimen comprised cultured CD8+ T cells from PBMCs, sampled from culture after CMV antigen stimulation. These receptors all come from a human donor in good health (CMV status not recorded). Some clones in this sample may be carry-over from other donors' samples.

This clonotype was counted at least ten times. The J gene is TRBJ1-3, the V gene TRBV7-2, with D maybe TRBD1 (5 bases). V lost 3 bases to trimming and J lost 0 bases, with 9 bases between them. Germline CDR1 is SGHTA and CDR2 is FQGNSA. This CDR3 comprises 15 residues. As DNA, the CDR3 is TGTGCCAGCAGCTTTTTCAGGGCCTCTGGAAACACCATATATTTT. The encoded protein is CASSFFRASGNTIYF.

The chain carries TRBV5-1 and TRBJ2-3; weak D call: TRBD2 (5 bases). The CDR3 has 14 residues. V gave up 2 bases and J gave up 2 bases, with 9 bases separating them. The V gene's germline CDR1 is SGHRS and CDR2 YFSETQ. CDR3 residues: CASSFRRITDTQYF. The CDR3 DNA follows: TGCGCCAGCAGCTTCAGGAGGATCACAGATACGCAGTATTTT.

J is TRBJ2-7 and V is TRBV19, with no clear D. The CDR3 length is 13 residues. V lost 1 base, J lost 3 bases, and 7 bases lay in between. CDR1 LNHDA and CDR2 SQIVND come from the germline V gene (reference sequence). The DNA for the CDR3 is TGTGCCAGTAGTATAGCGTTGGGCTACGAGCAGTACTTC. Encoded protein: CASSIALGYEQYF.

A few counts support this clonotype. V is TRBV13 and J is TRBJ1-4; 7 bases are a match to TRBD1. The V segment lost 5 bases and the J segment 0 bases; nucleotides outside the gene matches: 12. Germline CDR1 PRHDT, CDR2 FYEKMQ (reference sequence). The CDR3 is 18 residues long. In DNA, the CDR3 is TGTGCCAGCAGCCCCAGGGGGTCATCCGGTGCAACTAATGAAAAACTGTTTTTT. Encoded protein: CASSPRGSSGATNEKLFF.

This clonotype was found a few times. J is TRBJ1-1 and V is TRBV11-2; weak D call: TRBD1 (6 bases). V lost 4 bases and J lost 7, with 22 bases in between. Looked up from germline, CDR1 is SGHAT and CDR2 is FQNNGV. This CDR3 is 16 amino acids long. The CDR3 is CASSSTGFWRVGEAFF. In DNA form, the CDR3 reads TGTGCCAGCAGCTCCACAGGGTTTTGGCGGGTGGGTGAAGCTTTCTTT.

This clonotype was seen only a few times. The V and J genes are TRBV7-8 and TRBJ1-1, with 7 bases fitting TRBD1. Germline lookup yields CDR1 SGHVS and CDR2 FQNEAQ. The length of the CDR3 is 18 residues. Trimming cost V 5 bases and J 0 bases; bases outside gene matches: 15. The CDR3 sequence is CASSDPPDRVIMNTEAFF. CDR3 sequence (DNA): TGTGCCAGCAGCGACCCTCCCGACAGGGTCATCATGAACACTGAAGCTTTCTTT.

This rearrangement joins TRBV14 to TRBJ2-1; tentatively, D is TRBD1 (5 bases). V shed 0 bases and J shed 2 bases, with 11 bases lying between them. This CDR3 spans 16 amino acids. Germline CDR1 is SGHDN and CDR2 is FVKESK. The CDR3 spells CASSQDQGAAYNEQFF. The CDR3 DNA follows: TGTGCCAGCAGCCAAGATCAAGGGGCAGCCTACAATGAGCAGTTCTTC. The full variable domain, rest sourced from reference TRBV14 and TRBJ2-1, is EAGVTQFPSHSVIEKGQTVTLRCDPISGHDNLYWYRRVMGKEIKFLLHFVKESKQDESGMPNNRFLAERTGGTYSTLKVQPAELEDSGVYFCASSQDQGAAYNEQFFGPGTRLTVL.

V and J are TRBV27 and TRBJ1-4; 8 bases are shared with TRBD1. This CDR3 region has 14 residues. The germline gives CDR1 MNHEY, CDR2 SMNVEV (reference sequence). V lost 6 bases, J lost 8 bases, and 8 bases stayed unmatched. CDR3 protein: CASSRTGFSEKLFF. CDR3 nucleotides: TGTGCCAGCAGCCGGACAGGGTTCAGCGAAAAACTGTTTTTT.

The V and J genes are TRBV27 and TRBJ2-1; tentatively, D is TRBD2 (5 bases). The CDR3 runs 14 residues. Germline V gene lookup returns CDR1 MNHEY and CDR2 SMNVEV (reference sequence). V lost 2 bases and J lost 6, with 11 bases in between. The CDR3 region has the DNA TGTGCCAGCAGTTTAGGGAGCCACGCCAATGAGCAGTTCTTC. It yields the protein CASSLGSHANEQFF.

The V call is TRBV29-1, the J call TRBJ2-1; no reliable D call. This CDR3 is 13 amino acids long. Germline lookup yields CDR1 SQVTM and CDR2 ANQGSEA. Trimming took off 3 bases at V and 7 bases at J, with 13 bases between the two ends. The chain's CDR3 is CSVDSGVGNEQFF. CDR3 nucleotide sequence: TGCAGCGTTGACAGTGGGGTCGGGAATGAGCAGTTCTTC.

The chain recombines TRBV4-3 with TRBJ2-5; D tentatively fits TRBD1 or TRBD2 (5 bases each). Germline CDR1 reads LGHNA; CDR2 reads YSLEER. The CDR3 length is 15 residues. Trimming took 4 bases from V and 5 from J, leaving 17 bases between them. The CDR3 spells CASSRSGTLGETQYF. CDR3 sequence (DNA): TGCGCCAGCAGCCGCTCCGGGACCCTAGGGGAGACCCAGTACTTC.

This clonotype was found a few times. The V call is TRBV12-3 or TRBV12-4, the J call TRBJ1-5; no clear D gene. The length of the CDR3 is 14 residues. V was shortened by 6 bases and J by 7 bases, with 16 bases between the two germline ends. The CDR3 is CASRTGSPGQPQHF. The CDR3, as DNA: TGTGCCAGCAGAACGGGCTCACCCGGGCAGCCCCAGCATTTT.

This clonotype turned up a few times. V and J are TRBV12-5 and TRBJ2-1; TRBD2 agrees at 11 bases. Trimming took 7 bases from V and 7 from J; bases not matched to a gene: 6. This CDR3 is 14 amino acids long. Germline V gene data show CDR1 as LGHNT and CDR2 as FRNRAP. CDR3 protein: CASDLSGGANEQFF. The DNA for the CDR3 is TGTGCTAGTGACCTTAGCGGGGGGGCGAATGAGCAGTTCTTC.

V gene TRBV27 combines with J gene TRBJ2-1; TRBD2 matches at 12 bases. Per the germline V gene, CDR1 is MNHEY and CDR2 is SMNVEV (reference sequence). V dropped 2 bases and J dropped 4; count of bases not matched to a gene: 9. CDR3 length: 18 residues. CDR3 in DNA: TGTGCCAGCAGTTTAATCGGACTAGCGGGGCCTTCTTACAATGAGCAGTTCTTC. Its translation: CASSLIGLAGPSYNEQFF.

This chain uses TRBV20-1 with TRBJ2-1; D might be TRBD1 or TRBD2, each matching 5 bases. Trimming removed 8 bases from V and 5 bases from J, with 13 bases in between. The CDR3 is 12 amino acids. Per germline, CDR1 DFQATT and CDR2 SNEGSKA (reference sequence). CDR3 protein: CSIWDQHNEQFF. The CDR3 DNA reads TGCAGTATTTGGGACCAGCACAATGAGCAGTTCTTC.

There are a few counts of this clonotype. The V gene is TRBV7-9, the J gene TRBJ2-3, with D possibly being TRBD2 (6 bases). Trimming cost V 5 bases and J 3 bases, with 12 bases left between them. This CDR3 region has 14 residues. Germline CDR1 reads SEHNR; CDR2 reads FQNEAQ (reference sequence). The DNA for the CDR3 is TGTGCCAGCAGCGTCCAGACTAGTACAGATACGCAGTATTTT. Protein product: CASSVQTSTDTQYF.

The chain uses TRBV3-1 and TRBJ2-1; unclear D gene. This CDR3 spans 16 amino acids. V gave up 0 bases and J gave up 6 bases, with 15 bases separating them. Germline V gives CDR1 LGHDT, CDR2 YNNKEL (reference sequence). CDR3 coding DNA: TGTGCCAGCAGCCAAGACCCGGTGGCTACATCCAATGAGCAGTTCTTC. It translates to CASSQDPVATSNEQFF.

This clonotype was observed a handful of times. J is TRBJ1-1 and V is TRBV10-3, with D unresolved. This CDR3 has 14 residues. V was pared by 10 bases and J by 1 base, with 16 bases between. Germline V gene data show CDR1 as ENHRY and CDR2 as SYGVKD. CDR3: CASSPAGSNTEAFF. The CDR3 DNA follows: TGTGCCAGCTCCCCGGCAGGTTCGAACACTGAAGCTTTCTTT.

This sequence joins TRBV10-3 and TRBJ2-7; perhaps D is TRBD1 or TRBD2 (5 bases each). V was cut by 0 bases and J by 2 bases, with 17 bases left in between. This CDR3 is 17 amino acids long. Germline loops: CDR1 ENHRY, CDR2 SYGVKD. Here the CDR3 reads CAISESGEGSIPYEQYF. The CDR3 nucleotides read TGTGCCATCAGTGAGTCGGGTGAGGGGTCCATACCCTACGAGCAGTACTTC.

This clonotype was seen a few times. The rearrangement uses TRBV6-5 and TRBJ1-3; D is unclear. The V gene lost 5 bases and the J gene lost 6 bases, with 14 bases spanning the gap. This CDR3 spans 14 amino acids. Germline V gene data show CDR1 as MNHEY and CDR2 as SVGAGI. CDR3 region: CASSPGARANTIYF. CDR3 coding DNA: TGTGCCAGCAGTCCAGGAGCCAGAGCAAACACCATATATTTT.

V is TRBV4-3 and J is TRBJ2-3; D tentatively fits TRBD1 or TRBD2 (5 bases each). The V and J ends lost 4 bases and 4 bases respectively, with 18 bases between them. The CDR3 is made up of 16 amino acids. CDR1 is LGHNA and CDR2 is YSLEER in the germline V gene. CDR3 sequence: CASSPLRDLTADTQYF. Here the CDR3 DNA reads TGCGCCAGCAGCCCGCTCCGGGACCTGACGGCAGATACGCAGTATTTT.

About this clonotype: Being one base from a much bigger clone, this may be a read error. The chain couples TRBV7-2 to TRBJ2-1, with a possible D match to TRBD1 (6 bases). The CDR3 is made up of 15 amino acids. The germline V gene encodes CDR1 SGHTA and CDR2 FQGNSA. In DNA form, the CDR3 reads TGTGCCAGCAGGTTAGAGTCGCGAGGAAGGGGGGAGCAGTTCTTC. Amino acids: CASRLESRGRGEQFF.